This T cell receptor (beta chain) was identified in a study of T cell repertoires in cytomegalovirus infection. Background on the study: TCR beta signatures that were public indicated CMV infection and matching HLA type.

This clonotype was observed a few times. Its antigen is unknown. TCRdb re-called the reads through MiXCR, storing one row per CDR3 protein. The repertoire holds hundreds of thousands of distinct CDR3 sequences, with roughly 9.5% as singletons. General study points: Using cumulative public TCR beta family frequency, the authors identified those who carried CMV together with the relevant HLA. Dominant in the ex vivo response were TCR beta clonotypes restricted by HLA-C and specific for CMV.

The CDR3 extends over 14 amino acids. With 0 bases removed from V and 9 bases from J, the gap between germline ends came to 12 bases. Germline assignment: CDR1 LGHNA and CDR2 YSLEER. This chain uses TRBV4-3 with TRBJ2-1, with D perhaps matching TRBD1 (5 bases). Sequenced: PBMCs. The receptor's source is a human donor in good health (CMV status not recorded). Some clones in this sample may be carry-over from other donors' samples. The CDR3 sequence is CASSQDVGRSEQFF. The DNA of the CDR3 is TGCGCCAGCAGCCAAGATGTGGGGCGGAGTGAGCAGTTCTTC.